This T cell receptor beta chain was retrieved from a study of CD4 T cells in relation to SARS-CoV-2 and coronaviruses. As for the study in general: The restricting HLA molecule for shared crossreactive spike epitopes was mapped.

V was clipped by 1 base and J by 7 bases, with 13 bases between them. The CDR3 is made up of 14 amino acids. Germline V gene lookup returns CDR1 SQVTM and CDR2 ANQGSEA. Sequencing was performed with immunoSEQ multiplex PCR; in TCRdb, only in-frame clones are kept and a portion is missing. The sample carries about 68,000 clones, more than 80% recorded once. CD4+ T cells from unexposed donors were obtained before the COVID-19 pandemic (2011-2018). Naive and memory CD4+ T cells were separated from cryopreserved PBMCs. Comments on this clone: No antigen is known for it.

Study results and limitations: SARS-CoV-2-driven expansion was significantly weaker in crossreactive than monoreactive clones. In approximately 70% of donors, memory CD4+ clonotypes crossrecognized SARS-CoV-2 and at least one common cold coronavirus spike.

The chain recombines TRBV29-1 with TRBJ1-4, with D perhaps matching TRBD1 (6 bases). This TCR came from a human donor in good health. Sequencing was performed on naive CD4+ T cells from PBMCs. The subset was: naive CD4+ T cells isolated by negative enrichment. The CDR3 sequence: CSVEGHGGPEKLFF. The CDR3 coding sequence is TGCAGCGTTGAAGGCCATGGGGGCCCTGAAAAACTGTTTTTT.